These T cell receptor beta chains were read from a single sample in a study of blood T cell repertoires in COVID-19. Clones were sequenced by immunoSEQ multiplex PCR, and TCRdb holds only the in-frame ones, with some missing. This table holds about 35,000 clones, approximately 89% found once. Sequenced input: peripheral blood. These receptors were collected from a man aged 60-69 years with active or convalescent COVID-19. Each CDR3 is given with its conserved first and last residue. A D gene is named only where the DNA matches it firmly. The size field is filled for only some rows; it gives once, few, many or a size class.

14	TRBV11-2	TRBJ2-2	NA	once	TGTGCCAGCAGCTTAGGAGGCCCGGTCGGGGAGCTGTTTTTT	CASSLGGPVGELFF
16	TRBV7-9	TRBJ1-1	NA	NA	TGTGCCAGCAGACCTGTTCAACAGCAAATGAACACTGAAGCTTTCTTT	CASRPVQQQMNTEAFF
14	TRBV20-1	TRBJ2-5	NA	NA	TGCAGTGCTAGTATGTTCTGGGCCGAAGAGACCCAGTACTTC	CSASMFWAEETQYF
15	TRBV4-1	TRBJ1-1	NA	NA	TGCGCCAGCAGCCAAGATTCCGGGGGGCGCACTGAAGCTTTCTTT	CASSQDSGGRTEAFF
14	TRBV6-6	TRBJ2-1	TRBD2	NA	TGTGCCAGCAGTGATAGCGGGAGACACAATGAGCAGTTCTTC	CASSDSGRHNEQFF
14	TRBV2	TRBJ1-3	NA	NA	TGTGCCAGCAGTGACAGGGTACCTGGAAACACCATATATTTT	CASSDRVPGNTIYF
16	TRBV11-2	TRBJ1-2	NA	NA	TGTGCCAGCAGCTTAGAAGTGGCAGGGGCCTTTCGGGGCTACACCTTC	CASSLEVAGAFRGYTF
14	TRBV18	TRBJ1-5	NA	few	TGTGCCAGCTCACCGACGAAGGTGTCGGGGACCCAGCATTTT	CASSPTKVSGTQHF
16	TRBV19	TRBJ2-1	TRBD1	NA	TGTGCCAGTAGTGGGGGGAAGGACAGGGTCTACAATGAGCAGTTCTTC	CASSGGKDRVYNEQFF
13	TRBV29-1	TRBJ1-1	NA	NA	TGCAGCGCCCAGGGGACACCGAACACTGAAGCTTTCTTT	CSAQGTPNTEAFF
16	TRBV5-1	TRBJ2-1	NA	NA	TGCGCCAGCAGCTTGGGGGCCGACACACGCAACAATGAGCAGTTCTTC	CASSLGADTRNNEQFF
15	TRBV24-1	TRBJ2-1	NA	once	TGTGCCACCAGTGATACCGGGGGCTCCTACAATGAGCAGTTCTTC	CATSDTGGSYNEQFF
15	TRBV11-2	TRBJ1-1	TRBD1	NA	TGTGCCAGCAGCAAAGCCGGGACAGGGGGTGCTGAAGCTTTCTTT	CASSKAGTGGAEAFF
14	TRBV6-5	TRBJ1-1	NA	once	TGTGCCAGCAGTTACGGGGGCATGGGCACTGAAGCTTTCTTT	CASSYGGMGTEAFF
16	TRBV4-1	TRBJ2-2	NA	NA	TGCGCCAGCAGCCAAGACCAGGGATGGGGCACCGGGGAGCTGTTTTTT	CASSQDQGWGTGELFF
18	TRBV5-8	TRBJ2-6	TRBD1	NA	TGTGCCAGCAGCCGTGGGACAGGGGGCTCGGGAGGGGCCAACGTCCTGACTTTC	CASSRGTGGSGGANVLTF
17	TRBV5-4	TRBJ1-1	TRBD1	NA	TGTGCCAGCAGCAAGCCGGGACAGGGGGCAGTAAGCACTGAAGCTTTCTTT	CASSKPGQGAVSTEAFF
15	TRBV4-2	TRBJ1-2	NA	once	TGTGCCAGCAGCCAAGAAATCGGAGCTAACTATGGCTACACCTTC	CASSQEIGANYGYTF
14	TRBV7-2	TRBJ2-1	NA	NA	TGTGCCAGCAGCTTAGATCCGGGTTTGAGCGGGCAGTTCTTC	CASSLDPGLSGQFF
14	TRBV11-2	TRBJ1-2	TRBD1	NA	TGTGCCAGCAGCTTAGAGCCAGGGGGCTATGGCTACACCTTC	CASSLEPGGYGYTF
13	TRBV12-3/TRBV12-4	TRBJ1-6	NA	NA	TGTGCCAGCACGACAATCCGGAATTCACCCCTCCACTTT	CASTTIRNSPLHF
13	TRBV7-9	TRBJ2-4	NA	once	TGTGCCAGCAGCTTAGGCGATCTAAACATTCAGTACTTC	CASSLGDLNIQYF
13	TRBV6-5	TRBJ1-1	NA	NA	TGTGCCAGCAGTCGCACAGAAAGGACTGAAGCTTTCTTT	CASSRTERTEAFF
18	TRBV20-1	TRBJ1-2	NA	NA	TGCAGTGCTAGTTATTCCAGGGCAGGGGTAGGAGCTAACTATGGCTACACCTTC	CSASYSRAGVGANYGYTF
16	TRBV4-1	TRBJ2-3	NA	NA	TGCGCCAGCAGCCAAGCCCGGTCGCTAAGCACAGATACGCAGTATTTT	CASSQARSLSTDTQYF
13	TRBV28	TRBJ1-2	TRBD1	once	TGTGCCAGCAGTTTAATCGACAGGGGGCGCTACACCTTC	CASSLIDRGRYTF
17	TRBV28	TRBJ2-3	TRBD1	NA	TGTGCCAGCAGCACCTCCGGGACAGGGTTTAGCACAGATACGCAGTATTTT	CASSTSGTGFSTDTQYF
15	TRBV3-1/TRBV3-2	TRBJ1-3	NA	NA	TGTGCCAGCAGCCTAGAAGGGGTTAGTGGAAACACCATATATTTT	CASSLEGVSGNTIYF
15	TRBV19	TRBJ1-1	TRBD1	NA	TGTGCCAGTAGTATACCTGGCAGGGGGCTAACTGAAGCTTTCTTT	CASSIPGRGLTEAFF
13	TRBV5-1	TRBJ2-5	TRBD2	NA	TGCGCCAGCAGCTTGTGGGGGGGAGAGACCCAGTACTTC	CASSLWGGETQYF
14	TRBV6-1	TRBJ1-6	NA	NA	TGTGCCAGCAGTGAAGACAGGGTCAGTTCACCCCTCCACTTT	CASSEDRVSSPLHF
14	TRBV10-3	TRBJ1-1	TRBD1	NA	TGTGCCACCACACCGGGACAGGGTTACACTGAAGCTTTCTTT	CATTPGQGYTEAFF
16	TRBV7-8	TRBJ2-2	TRBD1	NA	TGTGCCAGCAGCTTGGGACAGGGGTCGAACACCGGGGAGCTGTTTTTT	CASSLGQGSNTGELFF
11	TRBV20-1	TRBJ1-4	NA	NA	TGCAGTGCTACCGGGAGCGAAAAACTGTTTTTT	CSATGSEKLFF